These 10 T cell receptor beta chains share one sample of origin, sequenced in a study of vaccination and CD4 T cells after COVID-19. Their specific antigens are unknown. Treatment meaning: approximately 10-day PBMC culture with coronavirus spike peptide pools or control peptides (ViraFEST assay). Once obtained from cultured CD4+ T cells, the DNA was sequenced using the Oncomine TCR Beta short-read assay. TCRdb used MiXCR to reprocess the PCR reads, holding one entry per CDR3 protein. Among roughly 22,000 distinct CDR3 sequences, 32% were seen once, and the ten largest hold 9.5% to 15%. The specimen sequenced was cultured CD4+ T cells from blood. These receptors originate from a human donor with COVID-19.

In nucleotides, the CDR3 is TGTGCCAGCTCACAGGATAATCAGCCCCAGCATTTT. Protein: CASSQDNQPQHF. The chain couples TRBV18 to TRBJ1-5; D gene ambiguous. The V gene lost 4 bases and the J gene lost 4 bases, with 5 bases spanning the gap. This CDR3 is built from 12 residues. CDR1 is KGHSH, CDR2 LQKENI, per germline.

CDR3 amino acids: CASSLEARGRLEGYTF. As DNA, the CDR3 is TGTGCCAGCAGTTTGGAGGCGAGGGGGCGCCTCGAAGGCTACACCTTC. V gene TRBV28 combines with J gene TRBJ1-2; 7 bases are a match to TRBD1. The CDR3 has 16 amino acids. The V segment lost 3 bases and the J segment 8 bases; nucleotides outside the gene matches: 15. In germline, CDR1 is MDHEN, CDR2 SYDVKM.

This clonotype was found a few times. The chain couples TRBV6-2 or TRBV6-3 to TRBJ2-5, with TRBD1 matching 7 bases. The germline gives CDR1 MNHEY, CDR2 SVGEGT. V lost 5 bases, J lost 1 base, and 10 bases stayed unmatched. The CDR3 consists of 16 residues. The CDR3 here is CASSKLIQGSQETQYF. The CDR3 nucleotides are TGTGCCAGCAGTAAACTGATACAGGGGAGCCAAGAGACCCAGTACTTC.

This clonotype has more than one count but fewer than ten. This chain joins TRBV10-3 and TRBJ1-1; 7 nucleotides agree with TRBD1. The CDR3 is made up of 13 amino acids. Trimming cost V 10 bases and J 3 bases; bases outside gene matches: 8. Germline loops: CDR1 ENHRY, CDR2 SYGVKD. The CDR3 region is CATEGQPDTEAFF. In DNA, the CDR3 is TGTGCCACCGAGGGACAGCCAGACACTGAAGCTTTCTTT.

The V gene is TRBV11-1, the J gene TRBJ2-5, with 7 nucleotides matching TRBD2. V gave up 1 base and J gave up 4 bases; unmatched junction bases: 15. Germline V gene data show CDR1 as SGHAT and CDR2 as FQDESV (reference sequence). The CDR3 sequence is 18 residues long. In DNA, the CDR3 is TGTGCCAGCAGCTTAGTCGCCTTCGGGGGGAGGTCGGGAGAGACCCAGTACTTC. As protein: CASSLVAFGGRSGETQYF.

This clonotype has only a few counts. V usage is TRBV2 and J usage is TRBJ1-4; the D gene is possibly TRBD1 (5 bases). CDR3 size: 14 residues. Looked up from germline, CDR1 is SNHLY and CDR2 is FYNNEI. The V end was cut by 2 bases, the J end by 6 bases, with 10 bases between. DNA of the CDR3: TGTGCCAGCAGTGAACAGGGATTCGATGAAAAACTGTTTTTT. This sequence encodes CASSEQGFDEKLFF.

This clonotype came up a few times. The CDR3 sequence: CASSGGPGAANTEAFF. CDR3 bases: TGCGCCAGCAGTGGAGGCCCGGGTGCCGCGAACACTGAAGCTTTCTTT. V and J are TRBV10-2 and TRBJ1-1; D unresolved. This CDR3 spans 16 amino acids. Germline values: CDR1 WSHSY, CDR2 SAAADI. The germline V and J ends were trimmed by 4 bases and 1 base, with 16 bases remaining between them.

J is TRBJ1-5 and V is TRBV6-5; a weak D match, TRBD1 (5 bases). V lost 2 bases, J lost 3 bases, and 8 bases lay in between. Germline values: CDR1 MNHEY, CDR2 SVGAGI. This CDR3 has 14 amino acids. This CDR3 reads CASSYGGPNQPQHF. The DNA of the CDR3 is TGTGCCAGCAGTTACGGGGGACCCAATCAGCCCCAGCATTTT.

V is TRBV19 and J is TRBJ1-2, with 9 positions matching TRBD1. The CDR3 extends over 15 amino acids. V lost 5 bases and J lost 2; bases outside the gene matches: 6. Germline V lookup: CDR1 LNHDA, CDR2 SQIVND (reference sequence). CDR3 in amino acids: CASSLTGTGNYGYTF. The DNA for the CDR3 is TGTGCCAGTAGTCTTACCGGGACAGGGAACTATGGCTACACCTTC.

The chain links TRBV28 to TRBJ2-7; TRBD1 matches 9 bases. V was pared by 7 bases and J by 1 base, with 8 bases of the junction left unmatched. The germline gives CDR1 MDHEN, CDR2 SYDVKM. This CDR3 region has 15 residues. DNA of the CDR3: TGTGCCAGCACCCCACCCGGGACAGGGTCCTACGAGCAGTACTTC. It translates to CASTPPGTGSYEQYF.